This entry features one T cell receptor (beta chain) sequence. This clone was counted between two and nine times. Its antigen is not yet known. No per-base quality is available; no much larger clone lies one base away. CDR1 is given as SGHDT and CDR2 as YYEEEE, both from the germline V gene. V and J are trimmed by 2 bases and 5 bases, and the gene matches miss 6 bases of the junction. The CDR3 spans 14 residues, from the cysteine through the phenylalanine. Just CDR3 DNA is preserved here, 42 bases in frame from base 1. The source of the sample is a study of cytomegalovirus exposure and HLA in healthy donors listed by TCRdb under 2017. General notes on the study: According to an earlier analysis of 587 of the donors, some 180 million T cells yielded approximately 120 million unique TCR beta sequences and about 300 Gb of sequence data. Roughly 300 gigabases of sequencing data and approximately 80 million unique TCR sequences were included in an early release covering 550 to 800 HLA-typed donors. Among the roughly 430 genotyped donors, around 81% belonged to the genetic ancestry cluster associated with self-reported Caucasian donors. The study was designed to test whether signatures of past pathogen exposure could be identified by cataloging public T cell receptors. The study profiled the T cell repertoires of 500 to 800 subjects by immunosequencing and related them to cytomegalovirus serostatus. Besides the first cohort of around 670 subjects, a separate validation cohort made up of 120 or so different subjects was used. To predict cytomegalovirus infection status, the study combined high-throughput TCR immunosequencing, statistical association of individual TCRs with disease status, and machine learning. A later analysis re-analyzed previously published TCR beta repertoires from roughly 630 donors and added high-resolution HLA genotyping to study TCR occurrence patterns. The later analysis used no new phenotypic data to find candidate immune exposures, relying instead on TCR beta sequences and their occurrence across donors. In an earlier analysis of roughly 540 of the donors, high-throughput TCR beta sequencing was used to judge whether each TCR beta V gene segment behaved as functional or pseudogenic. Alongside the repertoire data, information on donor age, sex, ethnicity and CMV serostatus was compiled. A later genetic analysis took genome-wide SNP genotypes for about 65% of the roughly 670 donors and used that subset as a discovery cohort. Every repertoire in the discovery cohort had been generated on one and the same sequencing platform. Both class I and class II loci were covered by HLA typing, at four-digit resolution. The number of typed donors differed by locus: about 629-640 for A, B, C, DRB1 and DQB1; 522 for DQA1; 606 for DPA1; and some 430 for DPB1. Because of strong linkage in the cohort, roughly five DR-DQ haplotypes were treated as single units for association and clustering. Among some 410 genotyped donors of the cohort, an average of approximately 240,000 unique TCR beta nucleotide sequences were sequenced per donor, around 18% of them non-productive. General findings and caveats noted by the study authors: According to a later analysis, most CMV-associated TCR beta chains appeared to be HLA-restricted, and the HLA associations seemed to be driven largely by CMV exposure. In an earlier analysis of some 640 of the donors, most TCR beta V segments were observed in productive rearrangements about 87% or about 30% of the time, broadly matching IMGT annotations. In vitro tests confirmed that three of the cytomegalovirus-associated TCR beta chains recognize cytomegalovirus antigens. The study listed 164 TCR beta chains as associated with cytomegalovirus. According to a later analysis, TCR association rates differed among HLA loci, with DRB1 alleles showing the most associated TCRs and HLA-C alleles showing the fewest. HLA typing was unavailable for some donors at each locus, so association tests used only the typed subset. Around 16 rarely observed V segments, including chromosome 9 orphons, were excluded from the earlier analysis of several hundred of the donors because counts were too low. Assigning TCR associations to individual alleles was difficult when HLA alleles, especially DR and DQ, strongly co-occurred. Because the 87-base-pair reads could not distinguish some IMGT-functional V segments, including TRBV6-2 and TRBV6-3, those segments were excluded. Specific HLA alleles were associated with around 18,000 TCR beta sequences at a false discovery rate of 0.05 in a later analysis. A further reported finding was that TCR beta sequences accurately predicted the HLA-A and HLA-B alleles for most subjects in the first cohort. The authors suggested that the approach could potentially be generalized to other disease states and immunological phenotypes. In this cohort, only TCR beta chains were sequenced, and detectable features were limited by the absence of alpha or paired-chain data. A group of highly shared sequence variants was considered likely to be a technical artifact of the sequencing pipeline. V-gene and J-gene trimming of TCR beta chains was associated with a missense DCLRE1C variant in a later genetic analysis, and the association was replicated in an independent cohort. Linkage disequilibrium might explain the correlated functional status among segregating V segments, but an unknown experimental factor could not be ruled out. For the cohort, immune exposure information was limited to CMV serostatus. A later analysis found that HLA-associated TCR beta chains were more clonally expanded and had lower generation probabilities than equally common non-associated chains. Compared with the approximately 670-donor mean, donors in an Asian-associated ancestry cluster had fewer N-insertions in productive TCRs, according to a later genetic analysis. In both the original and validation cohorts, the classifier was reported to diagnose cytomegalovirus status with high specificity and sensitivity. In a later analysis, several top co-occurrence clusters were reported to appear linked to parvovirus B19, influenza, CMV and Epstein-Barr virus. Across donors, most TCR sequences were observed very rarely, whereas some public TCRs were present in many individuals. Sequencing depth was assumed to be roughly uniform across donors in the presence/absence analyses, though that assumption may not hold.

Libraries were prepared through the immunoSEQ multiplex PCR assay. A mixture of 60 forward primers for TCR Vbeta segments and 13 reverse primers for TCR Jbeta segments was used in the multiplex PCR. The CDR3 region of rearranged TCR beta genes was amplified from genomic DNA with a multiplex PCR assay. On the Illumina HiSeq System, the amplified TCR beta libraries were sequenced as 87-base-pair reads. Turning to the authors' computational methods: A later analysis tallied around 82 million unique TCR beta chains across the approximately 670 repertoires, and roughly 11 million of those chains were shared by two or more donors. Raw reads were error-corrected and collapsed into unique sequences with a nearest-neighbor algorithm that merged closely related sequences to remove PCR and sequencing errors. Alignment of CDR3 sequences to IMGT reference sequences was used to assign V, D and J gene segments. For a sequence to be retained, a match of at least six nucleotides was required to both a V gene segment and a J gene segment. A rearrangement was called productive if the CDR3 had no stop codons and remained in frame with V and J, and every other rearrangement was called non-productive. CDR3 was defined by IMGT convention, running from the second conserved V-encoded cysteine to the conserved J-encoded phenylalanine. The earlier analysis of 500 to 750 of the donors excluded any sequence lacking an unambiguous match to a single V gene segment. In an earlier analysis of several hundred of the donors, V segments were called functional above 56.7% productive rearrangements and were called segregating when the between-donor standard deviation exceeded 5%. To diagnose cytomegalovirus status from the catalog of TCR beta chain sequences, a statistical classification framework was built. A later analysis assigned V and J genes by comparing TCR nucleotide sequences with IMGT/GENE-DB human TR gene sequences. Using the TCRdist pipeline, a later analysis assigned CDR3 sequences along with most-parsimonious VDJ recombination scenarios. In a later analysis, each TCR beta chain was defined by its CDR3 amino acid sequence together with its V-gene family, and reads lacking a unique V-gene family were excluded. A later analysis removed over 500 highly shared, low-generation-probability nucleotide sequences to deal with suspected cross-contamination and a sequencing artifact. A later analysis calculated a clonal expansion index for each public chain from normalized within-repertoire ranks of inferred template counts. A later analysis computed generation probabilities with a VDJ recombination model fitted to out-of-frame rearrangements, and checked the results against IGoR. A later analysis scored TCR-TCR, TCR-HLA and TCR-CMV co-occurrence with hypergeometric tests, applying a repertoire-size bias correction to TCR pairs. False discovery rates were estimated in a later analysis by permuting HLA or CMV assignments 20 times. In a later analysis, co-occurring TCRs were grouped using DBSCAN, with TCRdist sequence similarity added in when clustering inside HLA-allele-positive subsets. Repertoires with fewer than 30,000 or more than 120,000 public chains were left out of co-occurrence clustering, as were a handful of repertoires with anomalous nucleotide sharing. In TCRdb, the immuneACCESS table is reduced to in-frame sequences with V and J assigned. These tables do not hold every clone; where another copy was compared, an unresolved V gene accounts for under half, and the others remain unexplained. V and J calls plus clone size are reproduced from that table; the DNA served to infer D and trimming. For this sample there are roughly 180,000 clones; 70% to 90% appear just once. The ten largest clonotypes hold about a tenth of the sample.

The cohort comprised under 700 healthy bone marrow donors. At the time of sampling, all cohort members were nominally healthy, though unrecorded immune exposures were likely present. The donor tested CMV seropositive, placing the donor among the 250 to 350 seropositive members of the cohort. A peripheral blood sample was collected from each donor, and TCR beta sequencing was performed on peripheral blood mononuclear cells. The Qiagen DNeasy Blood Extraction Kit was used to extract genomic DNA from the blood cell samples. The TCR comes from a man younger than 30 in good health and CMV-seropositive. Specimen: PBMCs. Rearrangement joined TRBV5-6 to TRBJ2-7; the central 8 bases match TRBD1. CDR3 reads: CASSFGTGLNEQYF. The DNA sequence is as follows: TGTGCCAGCAGCTTCGGGACAGGTCTCAACGAGCAGTACTTC. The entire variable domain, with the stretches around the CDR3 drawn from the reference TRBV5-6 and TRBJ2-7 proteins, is DAGVTQSPTHLIKTRGQQVTLRCSPKSGHDTVSWYQQALGQGPQFIFQYYEEEERQRGNFPDRFSGHQFPNYSSELNVNALLLGDSALYLCASSFGTGLNEQYFGPGTRLTVT.